A selection of T cell receptor beta chains follows, all from one sample in a study of OX40 agonist ivuxolimab in advanced cancers. Some clones are missing from TCRdb's copy, which holds only in-frame ones; the method was immunoSEQ multiplex PCR. The table includes some 99,000 clones, less than 95% detected once. The sequencing used CD4+ or CD8+ T cells sorted from blood, collected in a trial of the OX40 agonist ivuxolimab. Receptor source: an adult with an advanced solid tumor such as melanoma, head and neck, liver or kidney cancer. Each CDR3 is given with its conserved first and last residue. A row's size may be missing; if present it is once, few, many or a size class.

abundance	j_gene	v_gene	CDR3aa
NA	TRBJ2-7	TRBV28	CASRTSGTSVWEQYF
once	TRBJ2-1	TRBV7-2	CASGGYNEQFF
NA	TRBJ2-7	TRBV6-6	CASSKPIHRILYEQYF
NA	TRBJ1-4	TRBV7-9	CASSFGTGTEKLFF
NA	TRBJ2-5	TRBV21-1	CASQPWDNEETQYF
NA	TRBJ1-3	TRBV7-6	CASSLDGTYGNTIYF
NA	TRBJ2-1	TRBV1	CTSSQDRSRGFNEQFF
NA	TRBJ1-4	TRBV6-6	CASSYGVREKLFF
NA	TRBJ2-3	TRBV13	CASSLGTGNTDTQYF
NA	TRBJ2-4	TRBV6-1	CASSRTPAAKNIQYF
NA	TRBJ2-3	TRBV5-1	CASSGPVASTDTQYF
NA	TRBJ2-7	TRBV15	CATSRDPLGTGSYEQYF
NA	TRBJ1-5	TRBV28	CASSLAGGSNQPQHF
NA	TRBJ2-7	TRBV6-6	CASSYPGTGSHEQYF
once	TRBJ2-7	TRBV11-2	CASSAGTGGSYEQYF
NA	TRBJ2-7	TRBV6-6	CASCGQGAREQYF
NA	TRBJ1-3	TRBV7-9	CASSLVGNWNTIYF
NA	TRBJ1-2	TRBV23-1	CATPLRGKDGYTF
NA	TRBJ2-7	TRBV4-3	CASSAGTSGLLEQYF
NA	NA	TRBV27	CASSWDRGVNEQYF
few	TRBJ1-1	TRBV6-1	CASRGQLNTEAFF
NA	TRBJ2-7	TRBV28	CASRLAGGSYEQYF
once	TRBJ2-2	TRBV10-1	CASSESLSSGSNITGELFF
NA	TRBJ2-7	TRBV7-2	CASSLQVAGFYEQYF
NA	TRBJ1-5	TRBV5-1	CASSLGENQPQHF
NA	TRBJ2-5	TRBV28	CASSYRDGKETQYF
NA	TRBJ1-1	TRBV7-6	CASSSTLTGTEAFF
once	TRBJ2-3	TRBV6-6	CASSPSRGRVTDTQYF
NA	TRBJ2-7	TRBV7-9	CASSFGQGSYEQYF
NA	TRBJ1-5	TRBV28	CASSATGLSNQPQHF
NA	TRBJ2-7	TRBV27	CASSRGQGATYEQYF
NA	TRBJ2-7	TRBV5-1	CASSSPPGGSYEQYF
NA	TRBJ1-1	TRBV5-1	CASSLGQGGGEAFF
NA	TRBJ2-7	TRBV5-5	CASSFRGLDEQYF
once	TRBJ1-2	TRBV11-2	CASSSPATGTYGYTF
NA	TRBJ2-7	TRBV7-3	CASSSGVAGEREQYF
NA	TRBJ2-5	TRBV10-3	CAISPRGNQETQYF